This paragraph covers one T cell receptor beta chain sequence. Time point described: pre-sensitization, week 0. The treatment was: therapeutic diphenylcyclopropenone sensitization with weekly scalp DPC. The starting material, unfractionated whole blood, was used for total RNA extraction. TCRdb re-called the RACE reads through MiXCR, storing one row per CDR3 protein. The sample has around 33,000 distinct CDR3 sequences; about 12% are singletons. This entry comes from a study of human T cells and chemical hapten exposure. The CDR3 totals 15 residues. Trimming took off 11 bases at V and 6 bases at J, with 20 bases between the two ends. In germline, CDR1 is MNHEY, CDR2 SVGAGI.

The source was whole blood, collected in connection with sensitization to the hapten diphenylcyclopropenone (DPC). This receptor was taken from a woman in her thirties or forties with alopecia areata. Some clones in this sample may be carry-over from other donors' samples. The rearrangement joins TRBV6-5 to TRBJ1-6; the D gene is possibly TRBD1 (6 bases). CDR3: CAARDNYGLNSPLHF. The CDR3 coding sequence is TGTGCCGCCCGGGACAATTACGGCCTTAATTCACCCCTCCACTTT.